This TCR beta chain derives from a study of tumour-infiltrating T cells in Burkitt lymphoma. Across the study: Productive clonality predicted overall and progression-free survival.

The CDR3 has 14 amino acids. Between the trimmed V and J ends, which lost 2 bases and 1 base, there was a span of 8 bases. Germline V lookup: CDR1 MNHEY, CDR2 SMNVEV (reference sequence). TCRdb keeps only in-frame clones here, not all; method: immunoSEQ multiplex PCR. The sample contains a few thousand clones, about two thirds of which appear only once. V and J are TRBV27 and TRBJ1-1; tentatively, D is TRBD1 (5 bases). The sequence was collected from a human donor with diffuse large B-cell lymphoma. Sequenced: tumor tissue. The CDR3 DNA follows: TGTGCCAGCAGTTTAGGTACAGGGAACACTGAAGCTTTCTTT. Its protein is CASSLGTGNTEAFF.